These T cell receptor beta chains were read from a single sample in a study of immune cell composition in non-small cell lung cancer. Only in-frame clones appear in the TCRdb table, and some are missing; sequencing was by immunoSEQ multiplex PCR. The sample carries some 9,000 clones, under 80% recorded once. Sequenced: non-adjacent lung tissue. The origin of the receptors is a human donor with non-small cell lung cancer. Each CDR3 is given with its conserved first and last residue. The D gene is left open where the match is weak. Not all rows give a size; the values are once, few, many and, for expanded clones, a class.

>TRBD2|TRBJ2-7|.|TRBV11-2
TGTGCCAGCAGCTTGAGCGGGGGGGCCTACGAGCAGTACTTC
CASSLSGGAYEQYF
>.|TRBJ2-7|.|TRBV7-2
TGTGCCAGCAGCTCCCAAACAAATTCCTACGAGCAGTACTTC
CASSSQTNSYEQYF
>.|TRBJ1-6|.|TRBV5-6
TGTGCCAGCAGCTTGGTTGGCGGAAGCTCCTATAATTCACCCCTCCACTTT
CASSLVGGSSYNSPLHF
>.|TRBJ1-5|.|TRBV9
TGTGCCAGCAGCGTAGGGCACCTTAGCAATCAGCCCCAGCATTTT
CASSVGHLSNQPQHF
>TRBD1|TRBJ2-5|.|TRBV7-9
TGTGCCAGCAGCTGGGGGACAGGTCCCCAAGAGACCCAGTACTTC
CASSWGTGPQETQYF
>.|TRBJ2-2|few|TRBV27
TGTGCCAGCCGGGACTCTAACACCGGGGAGCTGTTTTTT
CASRDSNTGELFF
>TRBD1|TRBJ2-3|.|TRBV27
TGTGCCAGCAGTTTATCAGGGACAGGCACAGATACGCAGTATTTT
CASSLSGTGTDTQYF
>.|TRBJ1-1|.|TRBV27
TGTGCCAGCAGTTCTCGGACATATGCGTCCGCTGAAGCTTTCTTT
CASSSRTYASAEAFF
>TRBD2|TRBJ2-7|few|TRBV19
TGTGCCAGTAGTAGGGGGGGGAGAGTCGAGCAGTACTTC
CASSRGGRVEQYF
>TRBD2|TRBJ2-1|.|TRBV5-1
TGCGCCAGCTCACGAACTAGCGGGGCCTCTGGTGAGCAGTTCTTC
CASSRTSGASGEQFF
>.|TRBJ2-7|.|TRBV11-3
TGTGCCAGCAGCTTAGATTCCGGACCCCCCGCAGGGGTAGGGGAGCAGTACTTC
CASSLDSGPPAGVGEQYF
>.|TRBJ2-5|.|TRBV5-4
TGTGCCAGCAGCTCCCACCGGGACCAAGAGACCCAGTACTTC
CASSSHRDQETQYF
>.|TRBJ2-7|.|TRBV7-9
TGTGCCAGCAGCTTAGGCGGGAAGGGACCGAGCTCCTACGAGCAGTACTTC
CASSLGGKGPSSYEQYF
>.|TRBJ2-7|once|TRBV6-1
TGTGCCAGCAGTGATCTAGCGTATACCTACGAGCAGTACTTC
CASSDLAYTYEQYF
>.|TRBJ1-2|few|TRBV6-1
TGTGCCAGCAGTGAAGGGGAGGGCGGGTATGGCTACACCTTC
CASSEGEGGYGYTF
>.|TRBJ1-6|few|TRBV5-6
TGTGCCAGCAGCTTGGTAGGGGTAGGTAATTCACCCCTCCACTTT
CASSLVGVGNSPLHF
>.|TRBJ2-1|once|TRBV5-4
TGTGCCAGCAGCGAAACCGGGGACTCCTACAATGAGCAGTTCTTC
CASSETGDSYNEQFF
>.|TRBJ1-2|.|TRBV7-2
TGTGCCAGCAGCCCGGGGGGGGGAATTGGCTACACCTTC
CASSPGGGIGYTF
>TRBD2|TRBJ2-7|.|TRBV13
TGTGCCAGCAGCTTTACGGGGGGGTTTCCTAGCTCCTACGAGCAGTACTTC
CASSFTGGFPSSYEQYF
>TRBD2|TRBJ2-1|.|TRBV10-2
TGCGCCAGCAGGGGGACTAGCGGGGGTACCTACAATGAGCAGTTCTTC
CASRGTSGGTYNEQFF
>.|TRBJ1-1|few|TRBV7-9
TGTGCCAGCAGCCAATTAGACAGGAACACTGAAGCTTTCTTT
CASSQLDRNTEAFF
>TRBD1|TRBJ1-2|.|TRBV10-3
TGTGCCATCACCCCGGGACAGGGGTTAGGAGGCTACACCTTC
CAITPGQGLGGYTF
>.|TRBJ2-2|.|TRBV4-2
TGTGCCAGCAGCCAAGACGGGGATGCGAACACCGGGGAGCTGTTTTTT
CASSQDGDANTGELFF
>.|TRBJ2-3|medium-sized|TRBV29-1
TGCAGCGTTCCGGACAGAATTAGCACAGATACGCAGTATTTT
CSVPDRISTDTQYF
>.|TRBJ1-1|.|TRBV4-1
TGCGCCAGCAGCCCGATTCAGGGCATAAACTCTGAAGCTTTCTTT
CASSPIQGINSEAFF
>.|TRBJ2-1|.|TRBV15
TGTGCCACCAGCAGGACTACAGGGAATGAGCAGTTCTTC
CATSRTTGNEQFF
>.|TRBJ1-4|few|TRBV5-1
TGCGCCTCCCAGAGGGAGGCTCAGACTAATGAAAAACTGTTTTTT
CASQREAQTNEKLFF
>TRBD2|TRBJ2-3|.|TRBV27
TGTGCCAGCAGTTTAGCGGGGGGCTTGGGCGATACGCAGTATTTT
CASSLAGGLGDTQYF
>TRBD1|TRBJ1-6|.|TRBV5-5
TGTGCCAGCAGCTTCGCCGGGACAGATTATAATTCACCCCTCCACTTT
CASSFAGTDYNSPLHF
>.|TRBJ2-3|.|TRBV6-5
TGTGCCAGCAGTTACAACACACCCAAGTACACAGATACGCAGTATTTT
CASSYNTPKYTDTQYF
>.|TRBJ1-1|hyperexpanded|TRBV5-4
TGTGCCAGCACGGACAAGATGAACACTGAAGCTTTCTTT
CASTDKMNTEAFF
>.|TRBJ2-6|.|TRBV9
TGTGCCAGCAGCGTAGAGGGGTTCAGTATCTCTGGGGCCAACGTCCTGACTTTC
CASSVEGFSISGANVLTF
>.|TRBJ2-7|.|TRBV29-1
TGCAGCGTTGAGACGGGGGACTACGAGCAGTACTTC
CSVETGDYEQYF
>.|TRBJ2-3|.|TRBV7-2
TGTGCCAGCAGCCAGGGAGGAGATACGCAGTATTTT
CASSQGGDTQYF
>TRBD1|TRBJ1-1|.|TRBV5-6
TGTGCCAGCAGCTTGGGGCAGGGGGTAAGAGGGGCCACTGAAGCTTTCTTT
CASSLGQGVRGATEAFF
>TRBD1|TRBJ1-2|few|TRBV28
TGTGCCAGCAGTTCCATTCCCACAGGGGTTGATGGCTACACCTTC
CASSSIPTGVDGYTF
>.|TRBJ1-4|.|TRBV5-8
TGTGCCAGCAGCCAAGAGGGACACCCTAATGAAAAACTGTTTTTT
CASSQEGHPNEKLFF
>TRBD2|TRBJ2-7|.|TRBV5-5
TGTGCCAGCAGCTTGGCGGGGGGAACCTACGAGCAGTACTTC
CASSLAGGTYEQYF
>.|TRBJ1-1|once|TRBV6-5
TGTGCCAGCAGTTACAGGGGGGAAGCTTTCTTT
CASSYRGEAFF
>.|TRBJ2-7|.|TRBV7-8
TGTGCCAGCAGCTTCTTCCAGGCGAGCTCCTACGAGCAGTACTTC
CASSFFQASSYEQYF
>TRBD1|TRBJ1-2|.|TRBV6-4
TGTGCCAGCAGTAAATACGGGACAGGGTTGGATGGCTACACCTTC
CASSKYGTGLDGYTF
>.|TRBJ1-2|.|TRBV9
TGTGCCAGCAGCGCCCCCACCGAGGTGGGGCATAACTATGGCTACACCTTC
CASSAPTEVGHNYGYTF
>.|TRBJ1-3|.|TRBV5-1
TGCGCCAGCAGCTTGGAGGGGCAGGGTGTCTCTGGAAACACCATATATTTT
CASSLEGQGVSGNTIYF
>TRBD2|TRBJ2-1|.|TRBV30
TGTGCCTGGAGTGTAGACCCTAGCGGGCTATCTAATGAGCAGTTCTTC
CAWSVDPSGLSNEQFF
>TRBD1|TRBJ1-1|few|TRBV7-9
TGTGCCAGCAGCCCGACAGGGGGCGGGGACACTGAAGCTTTCTTT
CASSPTGGGDTEAFF
>.|TRBJ1-3|few|TRBV6-5
TGTGCCAGCAGTTACAGACAGCTTGCCGGAAACACCATATATTTT
CASSYRQLAGNTIYF
>.|TRBJ2-7|.|TRBV2
TGTGCCAGCAGTGAAGGAGGGTACGAGCAGTACTTC
CASSEGGYEQYF
>.|TRBJ2-1|once|TRBV5-1
TGCGCCAGCAGCCTGGTCGATGAGCAGTTCTTC
CASSLVDEQFF
>TRBD1|TRBJ1-1|.|TRBV29-1
TGCAGCGTTGTCCGGGACAGGGGGGCTTTCTTT
CSVVRDRGAFF
>TRBD1|TRBJ1-4|.|TRBV7-6
TGTGCCAGCAGCTATTCCGGGACAGGGTCGAATGAAAAACTGTTTTTT
CASSYSGTGSNEKLFF
>.|TRBJ1-2|.|TRBV25-1
TGTGCCAGCAGGGGGGCGGAAATGGAGGGCTACACCTTC
CASRGAEMEGYTF
>TRBD1|TRBJ2-7|.|TRBV18
TGTGCCAGCTTGCCAAGTTACCGGGACAGGGTCTTCTCCTACGAGCAGTACTTC
CASLPSYRDRVFSYEQYF
>TRBD1|TRBJ1-5|.|TRBV5-6
TGTGCCAGCAGCGAAGGACAGGGGGCAGTGGGCAATCAGCCCCAGCATTTT
CASSEGQGAVGNQPQHF
>TRBD2|TRBJ2-7|.|TRBV7-9
TGTGCCAGCAGCTCTTGGGGGCGGGGGGTCTCCTACGAGCAGTACTTC
CASSSWGRGVSYEQYF
>TRBD2|TRBJ2-7|.|TRBV6-5
TGTGCCAGCAGTTACTCAACTAGCGGGAGATACGAGCAGTACTTC
CASSYSTSGRYEQYF
>TRBD1|TRBJ2-7|.|TRBV6-6
TGTGCCAGCAGTTCGGGACAGGGGGTCGACGAGCAGTACTTC
CASSSGQGVDEQYF
>.|TRBJ2-2|.|TRBV21-1
TGTGCCAGCAGCAAAGCACTAACGAACACCGGGGAGCTGTTTTTT
CASSKALTNTGELFF
>.|TRBJ2-7|few|TRBV4-1
TGCGCCAGCAGCCAAGTTCATGACAGGAGCTCCTACGAGCAGTACTTC
CASSQVHDRSSYEQYF
>.|TRBJ1-6|.|TRBV5-4
TGTGCCAGCAGTGGATCAGGCGACTATAATTCACCCCTCCACTTT
CASSGSGDYNSPLHF
>TRBD1|TRBJ2-2|.|TRBV5-1
TGCGCCAGCAGCTTTAGGGACAGGGTCACCGGGGAGCTGTTTTTT
CASSFRDRVTGELFF